One and the same sample provided the 10 T cell receptor beta chains below, sequenced in a study of T-cell reconstitution after alpha-beta-depleted transplantation in children. Using unique molecular identifiers, the investigators prepared the TCRbeta library. TCRdb processed the PCR reads anew with MiXCR; each CDR3 protein has one entry. The sample yields 220,000 or so distinct CDR3 sequences, 7.5% to 9.5% seen once. Sequencing was performed on PBMCs, mostly from graft donor cells, taken 180 days after TCRalphabeta/CD19-depleted stem cell transplant. These receptors were collected from a male patient aged 10 to 17 who had a stem cell transplant for acute lymphoblastic leukemia, so the T cells may come from the graft donor.

At least ten counts were recorded for this clonotype. The J gene is TRBJ2-1, the V gene TRBV29-1; D perhaps matches TRBD2 (6 bases). The CDR3 covers 14 residues. The V and J ends lost 6 bases and 3 bases respectively, with 15 bases between them. Germline V gene sequence: CDR1 SQVTM, CDR2 ANQGSEA. The CDR3 DNA follows: TGCAGCGTAAGGGACTTCCCAAGCTACAATGAGCAGTTCTTC. This translates into CSVRDFPSYNEQFF.

J is TRBJ2-1 and V is TRBV12-3 or TRBV12-4; 7 bases map to TRBD1. The length of the CDR3 is 19 residues. J gave up 5 bases and V 4 bases, and 20 bases lay outside the gene matches. The CDR3 DNA reads as TGTGCCAGCAGTTCTGGTGGGGTAGCTTCGACAGGGCCTAACAATGAGCAGTTCTTC. It is translated as CASSSGGVASTGPNNEQFF.

This clonotype was seen at least ten times. V is TRBV18 and J is TRBJ1-4; D uncertain. V was pared by 4 bases and J by 7 bases, with 4 bases between. CDR1 and CDR2 from the germline V gene are KGHSH and LQKENI. CDR3 length equals 11 residues. CDR3 in amino acids: CASSRGEKLFF. The CDR3, as DNA: TGTGCCAGCTCACGCGGTGAAAAACTGTTTTTT.

This clonotype appeared a few times. The V gene is TRBV28, the J gene TRBJ2-1; D is perhaps TRBD1 or TRBD2 (6 bases each). Trimming removed 0 bases from V and 4 bases from J, with 10 bases in between. The CDR3 totals 15 residues. CDR1 and CDR2 from the germline V gene are MDHEN and SYDVKM. CDR3 nucleotide sequence: TGTGCCAGCAGTTTATGGGGGGCGGGGTACAATGAGCAGTTCTTC. Translation: CASSLWGAGYNEQFF.

In its sample, this clonotype was seen many times. V usage is TRBV2 and J usage is TRBJ2-1; 7 positions agree with TRBD2. The CDR3 is 13 residues long. V was clipped by 9 bases and J by 3 bases; unmatched bases: 5. Germline V gene data show CDR1 as SNHLY and CDR2 as FYNNEI. CDR3 nucleotides: TGTGCCAGGGCGGGGACTAACTACAATGAGCAGTTCTTC. It translates to CARAGTNYNEQFF.

This clonotype was recorded many times. The chain couples TRBV4-3 to TRBJ2-1; 7 positions match TRBD1. Germline V gene data show CDR1 as LGHNA and CDR2 as YSLEER. This CDR3 has 16 amino acids. J gave up 1 base and V 3 bases, and 6 bases lay outside the gene matches. CDR3 protein: CASSQGWDRSYNEQFF. DNA of the CDR3: TGCGCCAGCAGCCAGGGATGGGACAGATCCTACAATGAGCAGTTCTTC.

This clonotype was counted ten times or more. The V and J genes are TRBV7-4 and TRBJ2-6; D is unclear. The CDR3 is 19 residues long. Germline V lookup: CDR1 SGHVT, CDR2 SQSDAQ. V lost 5 bases and J 0 bases, leaving 20 bases between the germline ends. This CDR3 is CASSHARPDLLSGANVLTF. The CDR3 DNA reads as TGTGCCAGCAGCCACGCCCGACCTGACTTGCTCTCTGGGGCCAACGTCCTGACTTTC.

The sample holds many counts of this clonotype. V and J are TRBV15 and TRBJ1-5; perhaps TRBD1 as D (6 bases). CDR1 and CDR2 from the germline V gene are LNHNV and YYDKDF (reference sequence). V was shortened by 1 base and J by 4 bases, with 11 bases between the two germline ends. The CDR3 covers 15 residues. CDR3 in DNA: TGTGCCACCAGCAGAGTAGGGGGGCCTAATCAGCCCCAGCATTTT. Translating gives CATSRVGGPNQPQHF.

This clonotype was seen ten or more times. This chain joins TRBV4-2 and TRBJ1-1, with D possibly matching TRBD1 (5 bases). Per germline, CDR1 LGHNA and CDR2 YNFKEQ. The CDR3 totals 13 residues. Between the trimmed V and J ends, which lost 0 bases and 8 bases, there was a span of 10 bases. In DNA, the CDR3 is TGTGCCAGCAGCCAAGATTGGGCAGGGGAAGCTTTCTTT. Amino acid sequence: CASSQDWAGEAFF.

There are many counts of this clonotype. CDR3 residues: CASSPSGELFF. The DNA for the CDR3 is TGTGCCAGCAGCCCTTCCGGGGAGCTGTTTTTT. This chain uses TRBV6-2 or TRBV6-3 with TRBJ2-2; D not resolved. Trimming removed 6 bases from V and 6 bases from J, with 5 bases in between. CDR1 and CDR2 (germline): MNHEY, SVGEGT. The CDR3 consists of 11 residues.